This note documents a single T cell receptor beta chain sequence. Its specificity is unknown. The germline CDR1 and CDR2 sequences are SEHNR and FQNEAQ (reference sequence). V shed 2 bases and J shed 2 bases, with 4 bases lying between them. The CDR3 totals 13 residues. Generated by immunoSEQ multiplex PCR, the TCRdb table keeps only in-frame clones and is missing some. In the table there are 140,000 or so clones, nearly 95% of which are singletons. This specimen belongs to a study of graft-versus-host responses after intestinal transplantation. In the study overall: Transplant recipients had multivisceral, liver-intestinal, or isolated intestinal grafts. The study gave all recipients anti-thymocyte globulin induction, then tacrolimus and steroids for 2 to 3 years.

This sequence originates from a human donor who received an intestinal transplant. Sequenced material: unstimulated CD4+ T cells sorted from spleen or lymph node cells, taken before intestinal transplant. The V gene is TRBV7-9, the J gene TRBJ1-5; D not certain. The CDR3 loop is CASSLQGNQPQHF. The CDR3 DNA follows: TGTGCCAGCAGCTTACAGGGCAATCAGCCCCAGCATTTT. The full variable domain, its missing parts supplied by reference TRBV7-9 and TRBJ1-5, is DTGVSQNPRHKITKRGQNVTFRCDPISEHNRLYWYRQTLGQGPEFLTYFQNEAQLEKSRLLSDRFSAERPKGSFSTLEIQRTEQGDSAMYLCASSLQGNQPQHFGDGTRLSIL.